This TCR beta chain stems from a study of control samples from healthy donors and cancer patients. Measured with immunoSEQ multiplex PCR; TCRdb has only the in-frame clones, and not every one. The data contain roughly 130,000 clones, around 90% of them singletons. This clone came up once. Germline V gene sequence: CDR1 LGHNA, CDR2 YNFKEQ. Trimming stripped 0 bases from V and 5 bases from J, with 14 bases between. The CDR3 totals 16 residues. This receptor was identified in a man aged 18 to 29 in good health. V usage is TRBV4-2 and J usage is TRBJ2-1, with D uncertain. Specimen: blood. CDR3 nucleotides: TGTGCCAGCAGCCAAGAAGTGACCTTCAGCGACAATGAGCAGTTCTTC. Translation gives CASSQEVTFSDNEQFF.